Only a few counts were recorded for the clone carrying this T cell receptor beta chain. Antigen unknown. This sample was included in a study of T-cell reconstitution after alpha-beta-depleted transplantation in children. Preparation of the TCRbeta library was carried out with unique molecular identifiers. In TCRdb, the PCR reads were re-called with MiXCR into one record per CDR3 protein. The sample shows 300,000 to 400,000 distinct CDR3 sequences, roughly 17% of them seen only once. The CDR3 extends over 15 amino acids. Trimming cost V 4 bases and J 2 bases, with 14 bases left between them. Looked up from germline, CDR1 is MGHDK and CDR2 is SYGVNS. General observations from the study: Counts and diversity of T cells one year after transplant came mostly from newly produced T cells. It was reported that alpha-beta T cells came from several hundred expanded graft clones (about two months after transplant).

The clonotype comes from a male patient aged 2-15 years who had a stem cell transplant for acute lymphoblastic leukemia, so the T cells may come from the graft donor. Sequenced here: PBMCs, mostly from graft donor cells, sampled 360 days after TCRalphabeta/CD19-depleted stem cell transplant. V and J are TRBV25-1 and TRBJ2-5; possible D gene TRBD1, 6 bases. The CDR3: CASSVQGLGQETQYF. CDR3 DNA sequence: TGTGCCAGCAGTGTACAGGGTCTGGGGCAAGAGACCCAGTACTTC.